This T cell receptor beta chain was recorded in a study of blood T cell repertoires in COVID-19. Comment on this clone: The same CDR3 is also encoded by other DNA sequences in this sample.

The protocol was immunoSEQ multiplex PCR, while the TCRdb copy is restricted to in-frame clones and leaves out a portion. The sample contains some 450,000 clones, about 90% of which appear only once. This CDR3 is 15 amino acids long. Germline V gene lookup returns CDR1 LGHDT and CDR2 YNNKEL (reference sequence). V dropped 4 bases and J dropped 6; count of bases not matched to a gene: 6. Sample: peripheral blood. This clonotype was sampled from a man younger than 35 with COVID-19, enrolled during active disease. The V and J genes are TRBV3-1 (or the pseudogene TRBV3-2) and TRBJ2-2, with 9 nucleotides matching TRBD1. Written as DNA, the CDR3 is TGTGCCAGCAGCCGAGGGACAGGGTCATCCGGGGAGCTGTTTTTT. Amino acids: CASSRGTGSSGELFF.